This T cell receptor beta chain was observed in a study of blood T cell repertoires in COVID-19. Study-level background: T cells, B-cell-depleted T cells, or PBMCs supplied cDNA or gDNA.

Original methodology: The assay estimated nucleated cells by amplifying reference gene primers. Clones were read by immunoSEQ multiplex PCR, and TCRdb kept only the in-frame ones, dropping some. V and J calls and clone size are those listed in that table; D and trimming were worked out from the DNA. The table shows 200,000 to 300,000 clones, with around 89% occurring only once. Germline CDR1 and CDR2: MNHEY and SMNVEV (reference sequence). V was shortened by 5 bases and J by 0 bases, with 8 bases between the two germline ends. This CDR3 spans 15 amino acids. Each participant's cohort was designated according to participant-reported clinical history. Two negative PCRs, clearance, or symptom resolution were required of recovered Cohort 3 donors.

This sequence joins TRBV27 and TRBJ2-6; D not resolved. This TCR was recovered from a woman younger than 45 who had recovered from COVID-19. Material: PBMCs or T cells enriched from blood (not recorded which). Here the CDR3 DNA reads TGTGCCAGCAGTACTCGTAACTCTGGGGCCAACGTCCTGACTTTC. Its translation is CASSTRNSGANVLTF.